This passage covers 30 T cell receptor beta chains from one sample sequenced in a study of control samples from healthy donors and cancer patients. The method was immunoSEQ multiplex PCR; TCRdb's version includes in-frame clones alone and lacks a portion of them. The table includes 110,000 to 150,000 clones, under 90% detected once. The sequenced sample consisted of blood. Receptors were obtained from a man aged 25 to 40 in good health.

This clone was recorded only once. This rearrangement joins TRBV18 to TRBJ1-1; 7 bases match TRBD1. Germline V CDR1 and CDR2: KGHSH, LQKENI. The CDR3 has 14 residues. V was pared by 4 bases and J by 4 bases, with 6 bases of the junction left unmatched. The CDR3 protein is CASSRQGEGTEAFF. DNA of the CDR3: TGTGCCAGCTCACGACAGGGAGAGGGCACTGAAGCTTTCTTT.

This clone came up once. This rearrangement joins TRBV6-2 or TRBV6-3 to TRBJ2-3; D remains unclear. Trimming took 4 bases from V and 1 from J, leaving 6 bases between them. The germline V gene encodes CDR1 MNHEY and CDR2 SVGEGT. The CDR3 consists of 13 residues. The CDR3 region is CASSWQGTDTQYF. CDR3 nucleotides: TGTGCCAGCAGTTGGCAAGGCACAGATACGCAGTATTTT.

The chain combines TRBV27 with TRBJ2-7; D might be TRBD1 (6 bases). Trimming removed 6 bases at V and 1 base at J, with 13 bases between. The germline gives CDR1 MNHEY, CDR2 SMNVEV (reference sequence). The CDR3 contains 14 residues. The CDR3 loop is CASSQGPLSYEQYF. The CDR3 nucleotides are TGTGCCAGCAGCCAGGGGCCTCTATCCTACGAGCAGTACTTC.

The chain employs TRBV29-1 and TRBJ1-3; D call uncertain. V gave up 7 bases and J gave up 0 bases, with 16 bases separating them. The CDR3 has 15 residues. CDR1 is SQVTM and CDR2 is ANQGSEA in the germline V gene. The CDR3 spells CSANLWTVSGNTIYF. The CDR3 DNA reads TGCAGCGCAAATCTTTGGACGGTCTCTGGAAACACCATATATTTT.

The V and J genes are TRBV5-4 and TRBJ2-7; 11 nucleotides align to TRBD1. With 2 bases clipped from V and 6 bases from J, the junction kept 13 bases outside the gene matches. Germline V CDR1 and CDR2: SGHNT, YYREEE (reference sequence). This CDR3 is 17 amino acids long. CDR3 sequence (DNA): TGTGCCAGCAGCTTAGATTCACCGGGACAGGGGGTCTCCGAGCAGTACTTC. It specifies CASSLDSPGQGVSEQYF.

This clone was seen a single time. V usage is TRBV6-6 and J usage is TRBJ2-5; D is unresolved. The CDR3 loop spans 12 amino acids. With 7 bases removed from V and 4 bases from J, the gap between germline ends came to 10 bases. Germline V gene lookup returns CDR1 MNHNY and CDR2 SVGAGI (reference sequence). CDR3 protein: CASNAARETQYF. In nucleotides, the CDR3 is TGTGCCAGCAATGCGGCGCGAGAGACCCAGTACTTC.

CDR3 sequence reads: CASSSGVHEQYF. For the CDR3, the DNA is TGTGCCAGCAGTTCAGGGGTACACGAGCAGTACTTC. This chain links TRBV27 with TRBJ2-7; D is possibly TRBD1 (6 bases). Germline-derived CDR1 and CDR2 are MNHEY and SMNVEV (reference sequence). This CDR3 has 12 residues. The V end lost 4 bases, the J end lost 5 bases, and 9 bases lay between the germline ends.

This clone was seen only once. The V gene is TRBV5-4, the J gene TRBJ2-7, with a weak D call TRBD1 (5 bases). This CDR3 has 14 amino acids. The V end lost 2 bases, the J end lost 4 bases, and 13 bases lay between the germline ends. The V gene's germline CDR1 is SGHNT and CDR2 YYREEE (reference sequence). CDR3 amino acids: CASSFVPGPYEQYF. In nucleotides, the CDR3 is TGTGCCAGCAGCTTCGTCCCAGGGCCGTACGAGCAGTACTTC.

V gene TRBV7-9 combines with J gene TRBJ1-2, with a possible D match to TRBD1 (5 bases). In germline, CDR1 is SEHNR, CDR2 FQNEAQ (reference sequence). V was shortened by 1 base and J by 11 bases, with 11 bases between the two germline ends. The CDR3 loop spans 12 amino acids. The CDR3 loop reads CASSLVEGRYTF. The CDR3 region has the DNA TGTGCCAGCAGCTTAGTGGAGGGACGGTACACCTTC.

This clone has just one count. This CDR3 is CASSVERGGQGTNTIYF. The CDR3 bases are TGTGCCAGCAGCGTAGAGAGAGGGGGACAGGGGACAAACACCATATATTTT. The chain recombines TRBV9 with TRBJ1-3, with 10 nucleotides matching TRBD1. Trimming at V came to 0 bases and at J to 6 bases, leaving 9 bases not matched to a gene. This CDR3 spans 17 amino acids. CDR1 is SGDLS, CDR2 YYNGEE, per germline.

The chain uses TRBV24-1 and TRBJ2-5, with D possibly being TRBD1 or TRBD2 (5 bases each). The CDR3 loop spans 14 amino acids. V gave up 4 bases and J gave up 3 bases, with 11 bases separating them. CDR1 KGHDR and CDR2 SFDVKD come from the germline V gene. CDR3 coding DNA: TGTGCCACCAGTGACACCGGGACGGAAGAGACCCAGTACTTC. Translation: CATSDTGTEETQYF.

The genes are TRBV7-2 and TRBJ2-1; D ambiguous. The length of the CDR3 is 15 residues. CDR1 is SGHTA and CDR2 is FQGNSA in the germline V gene. Trimming removed 1 base from V and 4 bases from J, with 11 bases in between. The CDR3 is CASSLGLGAYNEQFF. The CDR3 DNA is TGTGCCAGCAGCTTAGGGCTAGGAGCTTACAATGAGCAGTTCTTC. Looking up the rest from reference TRBV7-2 and TRBJ2-1 gives the full variable domain: GAGVSQSPSNKVTEKGKDVELRCDPISGHTALYWYRQSLGQGLEFLIYFQGNSAPDKSGLPSDRFSAERTGGSVSTLTIQRTQQEDSAVYLCASSLGLGAYNEQFFGPGTRLTVL.

The J gene is TRBJ1-1, the V gene TRBV28; D is undetermined. The germline V and J ends were trimmed by 4 bases and 4 bases, with 10 bases remaining between them. The CDR3 has 13 residues. The germline V gene has CDR1 MDHEN and CDR2 SYDVKM. The CDR3 DNA reads TGTGCCAGCAGTTCCGGGGAGGGCACTGAAGCTTTCTTT. It encodes CASSSGEGTEAFF.

V gene TRBV19 combines with J gene TRBJ2-1; maybe TRBD2 (6 bases). Looked up from germline, CDR1 is LNHDA and CDR2 is SQIVND (reference sequence). The CDR3 length is 15 residues. V was trimmed by 5 bases and J by 3 bases, leaving 14 bases between them. The CDR3 DNA reads as TGTGCCAGTAGTTCGGGACTCGACCTCTACAATGAGCAGTTCTTC. Encoded protein: CASSSGLDLYNEQFF.

The table lists this clone with a few counts. The sample carries other DNA sequences with the same CDR3. The V and J genes are TRBV19 and TRBJ1-1; a possible D gene is TRBD1 (5 bases). The CDR3 has 13 residues. The ends were cut back, 2 bases at V and 3 bases at J, with 7 bases in the middle. Germline CDR1 is LNHDA and CDR2 is SQIVND (reference sequence). The CDR3 loop reads CASSIKGDTEAFF. The CDR3 DNA is TGTGCCAGTAGTATAAAAGGGGACACTGAAGCTTTCTTT.

V and J are TRBV5-4 and TRBJ2-1; D is undetermined. The CDR3 length is 13 residues. Germline V gene sequence: CDR1 SGHNT, CDR2 YYREEE (reference sequence). Trimming cost V 2 bases and J 4 bases, with 7 bases left between them. In DNA, the CDR3 is TGTGCCAGCAGCTTTACGGAGTACAATGAGCAGTTCTTC. Residues: CASSFTEYNEQFF.

The CDR3 here is CASSWEGTSGANVLTF. Written as DNA, the CDR3 is TGTGCCAGCAGCTGGGAGGGTACCTCTGGGGCCAACGTCCTGACTTTC. The chain employs TRBV7-9 and TRBJ2-6; 7 bases align to TRBD2. The V gene's germline CDR1 is SEHNR and CDR2 FQNEAQ (reference sequence). V was clipped by 4 bases and J by 0 bases; unmatched bases: 3. CDR3 length: 16 residues.

The V and J genes are TRBV4-1 and TRBJ1-3; D is ambiguous. The germline gives CDR1 MGHRA, CDR2 YSYEKL. With 1 base removed from V and 0 bases from J, the gap between germline ends came to 7 bases. The CDR3 loop spans 15 amino acids. CDR3 sequence reads: CASSQAQSSGNTIYF. In DNA, the CDR3 is TGCGCCAGCAGCCAAGCACAGAGCTCTGGAAACACCATATATTTT.

The V and J genes are TRBV7-9 and TRBJ1-1; D possibly corresponds to TRBD1 (6 bases). From germline, CDR1 is SEHNR and CDR2 FQNEAQ (reference sequence). CDR3 length: 13 amino acids. V lost 3 bases and J lost 8, with 13 bases in between. CDR3 DNA sequence: TGTGCCAGCAGCTTGGACAGAGAGGCCGAAGCTTTCTTT. The encoded protein is CASSLDREAEAFF. The entire variable domain, with the rest obtained from reference TRBV7-9 and TRBJ1-1, is as follows: DTGVSQNPRHKITKRGQNVTFRCDPISEHNRLYWYRQTLGQGPEFLTYFQNEAQLEKSRLLSDRFSAERPKGSFSTLEIQRTEQGDSAMYLCASSLDREAEAFFGQGTRLTVV.

The J gene is TRBJ1-2, the V gene TRBV29-1; 7 positions match TRBD1. Trimming removed 7 bases from V and 4 bases from J; junction bases left unmatched: 9. The CDR3 consists of 13 residues. Looked up from germline, CDR1 is SQVTM and CDR2 is ANQGSEA. CDR3 DNA sequence: TGCAGCGCCGGACAGGAGGTACTCTATGGCTACACCTTC. Its translation: CSAGQEVLYGYTF.

The chain recombines TRBV3-1 (or the pseudogene TRBV3-2) with TRBJ2-7, with D unclear. CDR1 is LGHDT and CDR2 is YNNKEL in the germline V gene (reference sequence). V was trimmed by 0 bases and J by 2 bases, leaving 11 bases between them. The CDR3 has 15 residues. As DNA, the CDR3 is TGTGCCAGCAGCCAAGATCGAGTACAGACCTACGAGCAGTACTTC. It is translated as CASSQDRVQTYEQYF.

The chain links TRBV5-8 to TRBJ2-5; 9 bases map to TRBD1. V lost 1 base and J lost 7; bases outside the gene matches: 11. Germline CDR1 is SGHTS and CDR2 is YDEGEE. The CDR3 has 16 residues. The chain's CDR3 is CASSLYQAGQGVTQYF. CDR3 in DNA: TGTGCCAGCAGCTTGTATCAGGCGGGACAGGGTGTGACCCAGTACTTC.

This chain links TRBV7-8 with TRBJ2-7; 11 nucleotides match TRBD1. From germline, CDR1 is SGHVS and CDR2 FQNEAQ. CDR3 length: 19 residues. With 3 bases clipped from V and 3 bases from J, the junction kept 16 bases outside the gene matches. CDR3 sequence: CASSLRGGRTGGAFYEQYF. For the CDR3, the DNA is TGTGCCAGCAGCTTGCGGGGGGGCCGGACAGGGGGCGCTTTCTACGAGCAGTACTTC.

The chain joins TRBV6-5 to TRBJ2-5, with D perhaps TRBD1 or TRBD2 (6 bases each). The CDR3 has 16 residues. With 4 bases removed from V and 4 bases from J, the gap between germline ends came to 19 bases. Germline CDR1 reads MNHEY; CDR2 reads SVGAGI. CDR3 residues: CASSSPRTGAGETQYF. CDR3 sequence (DNA): TGTGCCAGCAGTTCGCCGCGAACGGGGGCGGGAGAGACCCAGTACTTC.

V is TRBV5-4 and J is TRBJ1-5; no clear D gene. The V gene's germline CDR1 is SGHNT and CDR2 YYREEE (reference sequence). There are 15 residues in the CDR3. V lost 3 bases to trimming and J lost 3 bases, with 13 bases between them. Here the CDR3 reads CASSSGGTLNQPQHF. The CDR3 DNA sequence: TGTGCCAGCAGCTCGGGTGGAACCCTCAATCAGCCCCAGCATTTT.

This chain uses TRBV11-2 with TRBJ2-5; possible D gene TRBD2, 5 bases. This CDR3 is built from 14 residues. Germline V gives CDR1 SGHAT, CDR2 FQNNGV. Trimming took off 2 bases at V and 2 bases at J, with 9 bases between the two ends. CDR3: CASSLRRGQETQYF. CDR3 DNA: TGTGCCAGCAGCTTACGGCGAGGGCAAGAGACCCAGTACTTC.

This clone was observed once. The chain carries TRBV9 and TRBJ1-3, with TRBD1 identical over 8 bases. CDR3 size: 16 residues. Per the germline V gene, CDR1 is SGDLS and CDR2 is YYNGEE. V lost 2 bases, J lost 4 bases, and 8 bases stayed unmatched. DNA for the CDR3: TGTGCCAGCAGCGTCCGACAGGGGAGATCGGGAAACACCATATATTTT. This encodes CASSVRQGRSGNTIYF. The full variable domain, its missing parts supplied by reference TRBV9 and TRBJ1-3, is DSGVTQTPKHLITATGQRVTLRCSPRSGDLSVYWYQQSLDQGLQFLIQYYNGEERAKGNILERFSAQQFPDLHSELNLSSLELGDSALYFCASSVRQGRSGNTIYFGEGSWLTVV.

The CDR3 coding sequence is TGTGCCAGCAGTCCTCCCCCAACCCTCTACGAGCAGTACTTC. Translation gives CASSPPPTLYEQYF. V and J are TRBV7-9 and TRBJ2-7; no reliable D call. Trimming shortened V by 6 bases and J by 3 bases, and 15 bases separated the two germline ends. In germline, CDR1 is SEHNR, CDR2 FQNEAQ (reference sequence). The CDR3 is 14 amino acids.

This chain joins TRBV19 and TRBJ2-2; 8 bases are a match to TRBD2. The germline V gene has CDR1 LNHDA and CDR2 SQIVND (reference sequence). The CDR3 spans 16 residues. V shed 4 bases, J shed 5 bases, and the junction held 9 bases outside the gene matches. The CDR3 DNA sequence: TGTGCCAGTAGTACCCAATGGACTAGCCCGACCGGGGAGCTGTTTTTT. Protein product: CASSTQWTSPTGELFF.

This chain joins TRBV6-5 and TRBJ1-2, with 11 bases lining up with TRBD1. V lost 0 bases, J lost 5 bases, and 5 bases stayed unmatched. This CDR3 comprises 16 residues. Germline CDR1 and CDR2: MNHEY and SVGAGI. As DNA, the CDR3 is TGTGCCAGCAGTTACTCTAGGACAGGGGGCTCGTATGGCTACACCTTC. Encoded protein: CASSYSRTGGSYGYTF.